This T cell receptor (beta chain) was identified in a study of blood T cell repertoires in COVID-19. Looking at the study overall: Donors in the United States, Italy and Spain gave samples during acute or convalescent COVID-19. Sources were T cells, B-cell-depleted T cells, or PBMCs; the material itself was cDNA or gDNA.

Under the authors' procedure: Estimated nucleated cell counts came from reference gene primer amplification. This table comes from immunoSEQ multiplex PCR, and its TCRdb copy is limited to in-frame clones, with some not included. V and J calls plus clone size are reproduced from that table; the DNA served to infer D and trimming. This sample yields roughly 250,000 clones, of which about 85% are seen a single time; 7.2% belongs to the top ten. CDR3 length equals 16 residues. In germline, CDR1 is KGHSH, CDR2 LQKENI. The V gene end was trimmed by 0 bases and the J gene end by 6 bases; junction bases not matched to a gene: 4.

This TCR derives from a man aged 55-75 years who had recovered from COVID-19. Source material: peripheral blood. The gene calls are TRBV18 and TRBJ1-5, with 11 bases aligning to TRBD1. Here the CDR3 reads CASSPPGTGGTQPQHF. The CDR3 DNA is TGTGCCAGCTCACCACCGGGGACAGGGGGTACTCAGCCCCAGCATTTT.